Shown below are 5 T cell receptor beta chains from a single sample sequenced in a study of cytomegalovirus exposure and HLA in healthy donors. PCR primers comprised 60 Vbeta and 13 Jbeta primers. The data were produced by immunoSEQ multiplex PCR, yet TCRdb's version contains in-frame clones alone and is incomplete. The repertoire has 100,000 to 150,000 clones, 70% to 80% of them found once; the top ten carry more than 1.5%. The sequenced sample consisted of PBMCs. Source of these receptors: a man aged 45-60 years in good health and CMV-seronegative.

The chain couples TRBV5-1 to TRBJ1-4; 7 bases are shared with TRBD1. Germline CDR1 reads SGHRS; CDR2 reads YFSETQ. The CDR3 totals 13 residues. Trimming at V came to 4 bases and at J to 6 bases, leaving 3 bases not matched to a gene. CDR3 amino acids: CASSAQGHEKLFF. As DNA, the CDR3 is TGCGCCAGCAGCGCACAGGGGCATGAAAAACTGTTTTTT.

The chain combines TRBV7-7 with TRBJ2-2, with D unresolved. The V gene's germline CDR1 is SSHAT and CDR2 FNYEAQ (reference sequence). CDR3 size: 13 residues. V lost 1 base and J lost 7, with 7 bases in between. CDR3 loop: CASSLERDGELFF. The CDR3 nucleotides are TGTGCCAGCAGCTTAGAACGAGACGGGGAGCTGTTTTTT.

The chain's CDR3 is CASSTGTGRYNEQFF. CDR3 bases: TGTGCCAGCAGCACTGGGACAGGGAGATACAATGAGCAGTTCTTC. The V gene is TRBV9, the J gene TRBJ2-1, with 9 positions matching TRBD1. The CDR3 has 15 residues. The ends lost 4 bases at V and 4 bases at J; junction bases unmatched: 6. Looked up from germline, CDR1 is SGDLS and CDR2 is YYNGEE.

The gene calls are TRBV18 and TRBJ2-7; 7 bases match TRBD1. This CDR3 contains 14 residues. V was pared by 3 bases and J by 5 bases, with 7 bases of the junction left unmatched. Germline CDR1 reads KGHSH; CDR2 reads LQKENI. The CDR3 region has the DNA TGTGCCAGCTCACCTGCGGACAGGCTCCACGAGCAGTACTTC. This codes for CASSPADRLHEQYF.

The gene calls are TRBV5-6 and TRBJ2-5; 11 bases line up with TRBD2. Germline CDR1 and CDR2: SGHDT and YYEEEE. The CDR3 consists of 16 residues. V dropped 4 bases and J dropped 4; count of bases not matched to a gene: 9. The CDR3 nucleotides are TGTGCCAGCAGCCACAGACTAGCGGGGATTGGAGAGACCCAGTACTTC. Protein: CASSHRLAGIGETQYF.